Shown below are 20 T cell receptor beta chains from a single sample sequenced in a study of beta chain features in type 1 diabetes. All of the isolated RNA was reverse transcribed, so expressed TCRB transcripts were sequenced. TCRdb's copy holds only in-frame clones and misses some; the assay was immunoSEQ multiplex PCR. The repertoire holds roughly 250,000 clones, with about 9.3% as singletons. Material for sequencing was naive CD4+ T cells from blood. Receptor source: a woman in her late teens or twenties in good health.

This clone was found a few times. V and J are TRBV5-6 and TRBJ1-5; D gene ambiguous. V dropped 1 base and J dropped 4 bases, with 9 bases sitting between them. Germline loops: CDR1 SGHDT, CDR2 YYEEEE. This CDR3 is built from 14 residues. CDR3 residues: CASSLRGNNQPQHF. DNA for the CDR3: TGTGCCAGCAGCTTGAGAGGCAATAATCAGCCCCAGCATTTT.

There are a few counts of this clone. The chain combines TRBV5-4 with TRBJ1-1; D unresolved. Germline V CDR1 and CDR2: SGHNT, YYREEE (reference sequence). The V and J ends lost 0 bases and 0 bases respectively, with 9 bases between them. The CDR3 runs to 15 residues. The CDR3 reads CASSLARDMNTEAFF. The DNA of the CDR3 is TGTGCCAGCAGCTTGGCTCGAGACATGAACACTGAAGCTTTCTTT.

A few counts support this clone. The chain employs TRBV30 and TRBJ2-7, with 7 bases matching TRBD1. Germline V CDR1 and CDR2: GTSNPN, SVGIG (reference sequence). V shed 6 bases, J shed 6 bases, and the junction held 5 bases outside the gene matches. CDR3 length: 11 residues. CDR3 protein: CACQYRGEQYF. CDR3 coding DNA: TGTGCCTGCCAATACAGGGGCGAGCAGTACTTC.

Only a few counts were recorded for this clone. The gene calls are TRBV19 and TRBJ2-1; maybe TRBD2 (6 bases). Germline-derived CDR1 and CDR2 are LNHDA and SQIVND (reference sequence). The CDR3 spans 12 residues. V gave up 9 bases and J gave up 7 bases, with 13 bases separating them. The CDR3 region has the DNA TGTGCCAGCGGGAGAGAAGAAAATGAGCAGTTCTTC. Translation gives CASGREENEQFF.

This clone was seen many times. V and J are TRBV7-2 and TRBJ2-7; 12 positions match TRBD2. Germline V gene data show CDR1 as SGHTA and CDR2 as FQGNSA. This CDR3 has 15 amino acids. Trimming removed 6 bases from V and 7 bases from J; junction bases left unmatched: 10. The CDR3 sequence is CASRPRLAGDWEQYF. The CDR3 DNA sequence: TGTGCCAGCAGACCAAGACTAGCGGGAGATTGGGAGCAGTACTTC.

The rearrangement joins TRBV7-2 to TRBJ2-3, with 7 bases identical to TRBD2. The length of the CDR3 is 17 residues. The V segment lost 2 bases and the J segment 1 base; nucleotides outside the gene matches: 9. Germline V gives CDR1 SGHTA, CDR2 FQGNSA. The CDR3: CASSLRGGLGGTDTQYF. CDR3 sequence (DNA): TGTGCCAGCAGCTTAAGAGGAGGACTAGGGGGCACAGATACGCAGTATTTT.

This clone was seen a few times. The chain employs TRBV19 and TRBJ2-1; TRBD2 matches at 8 bases. V was pared by 0 bases and J by 7 bases, with 5 bases of the junction left unmatched. From germline, CDR1 is LNHDA and CDR2 SQIVND (reference sequence). CDR3 length: 15 residues. DNA of the CDR3: TGTGCCAGTAGTATAGAGCTAGCGGGTGGAAATGAGCAGTTCTTC. Residues: CASSIELAGGNEQFF.

The gene calls are TRBV5-1 and TRBJ1-1; possible D gene TRBD1, 5 bases. The CDR3 runs 15 residues. Germline CDR1 is SGHRS and CDR2 is YFSETQ. V was trimmed by 0 bases and J by 5 bases, leaving 14 bases between them. CDR3 sequence reads: CASSLGTGGGTEAFF. In nucleotides, the CDR3 is TGCGCCAGCAGCTTGGGTACCGGTGGGGGGACTGAAGCTTTCTTT.

This sequence joins TRBV5-4 and TRBJ2-7; weak D call: TRBD1 (5 bases). Trimming left V 4 bases short and J 2 bases short, with 13 bases between. Germline CDR1 and CDR2: SGHNT and YYREEE (reference sequence). This CDR3 contains 14 residues. The CDR3 nucleotides read TGTGCCAGCAGCGCTGGGGTGACAGCCTACGAGCAGTACTTC. This encodes CASSAGVTAYEQYF. The variable domain in full, completed from reference TRBV5-4 and TRBJ2-7, reads ETGVTQSPTHLIKTRGQQVTLRCSSQSGHNTVSWYQQALGQGPQFIFQYYREEENGRGNFPPRFSGLQFPNYSSELNVNALELDDSALYLCASSAGVTAYEQYFGPGTRLTVT.

V and J are TRBV5-6 and TRBJ1-2; no reliable D call. V was cut by 6 bases and J by 2 bases, with 11 bases left in between. Looked up from germline, CDR1 is SGHDT and CDR2 is YYEEEE. CDR3 length: 13 amino acids. This chain's CDR3 is CASMDPGNYGYTF. The CDR3 nucleotides are TGTGCCAGCATGGATCCGGGGAACTATGGCTACACCTTC. The complete variable domain, with remaining parts taken from reference TRBV5-6 and TRBJ1-2, reads DAGVTQSPTHLIKTRGQQVTLRCSPKSGHDTVSWYQQALGQGPQFIFQYYEEEERQRGNFPDRFSGHQFPNYSSELNVNALLLGDSALYLCASMDPGNYGYTFGSGTRLTVV.

This clone was seen only a few times. The CDR3 spells CATGRGDYNEQFF. The CDR3 DNA sequence: TGTGCCACCGGGCGGGGGGATTACAATGAGCAGTTCTTC. V is TRBV11-2 and J is TRBJ2-1, with 8 bases identical to TRBD2. This CDR3 region has 13 residues. CDR1 and CDR2 from the germline V gene are SGHAT and FQNNGV. Losses at the gene ends were 10 bases for V and 4 bases for J; bases not matched to a gene: 6. The whole variable domain, remainder taken from reference TRBV11-2 and TRBJ2-1, is EAGVAQSPRYKIIEKRQSVAFWCNPISGHATLYWYQQILGQGPKLLIQFQNNGVVDDSQLPKDRFSAERLKGVDSTLKIQPAKLEDSAVYLCATGRGDYNEQFFGPGTRLTVL.

The chain employs TRBV5-6 and TRBJ2-3; possibly TRBD1 for D (5 bases). CDR3 size: 13 residues. V lost 0 bases, J lost 4 bases, and 6 bases lay in between. CDR1 and CDR2 from the germline V gene are SGHDT and YYEEEE. This CDR3 reads CASSLAGSDTQYF. For the CDR3, the DNA is TGTGCCAGCAGCTTGGCAGGGTCAGATACGCAGTATTTT.

V is TRBV5-4 and J is TRBJ2-3; maybe TRBD1 (5 bases). Germline V gene data show CDR1 as SGHNT and CDR2 as YYREEE (reference sequence). This CDR3 comprises 13 residues. V lost 3 bases to trimming and J lost 4 bases, with 9 bases between them. The CDR3 is CASSSVGPDTQYF. CDR3 DNA sequence: TGTGCCAGCAGCTCGGTGGGGCCAGATACGCAGTATTTT.

The chain has TRBV28 and TRBJ1-2, with D tentatively TRBD1 (5 bases). V lost 7 bases and J 6 bases, leaving 12 bases between the germline ends. Germline V gene lookup returns CDR1 MDHEN and CDR2 SYDVKM. The CDR3 has 12 amino acids. The CDR3 here is CASTTGVNGYTF. As DNA, the CDR3 is TGTGCCAGCACTACGGGGGTCAATGGCTACACCTTC.

This clone has a handful of counts. The chain combines TRBV4-2 with TRBJ1-1; D remains ambiguous. CDR3 length equals 16 residues. V lost 0 bases, J lost 0 bases, and 11 bases lay in between. Germline loops: CDR1 LGHNA, CDR2 YNFKEQ. The CDR3 coding sequence is TGTGCCAGCAGCCAAGAGGCGGGCCGAATGAACACTGAAGCTTTCTTT. Protein: CASSQEAGRMNTEAFF.

This clone was found a few times. This chain connects TRBV30 to TRBJ2-5; D may be TRBD1 (5 bases). The CDR3 extends over 12 amino acids. Per the germline V gene, CDR1 is GTSNPN and CDR2 is SVGIG (reference sequence). V was clipped by 3 bases and J by 4 bases, with 9 bases between them. The CDR3 reads CAWSFQGETQYF. In DNA, the CDR3 is TGTGCCTGGAGCTTCCAGGGAGAGACCCAGTACTTC.

The chain recombines TRBV2 with TRBJ1-3; D is possibly TRBD1 (6 bases). CDR1 and CDR2 from the germline V gene are SNHLY and FYNNEI. The CDR3 length is 14 residues. V dropped 6 bases and J dropped 0 bases, with 9 bases sitting between them. CDR3 bases: TGTGCCAGCAGGGGGGACATCTCTGGAAACACCATATATTTT. Translated: CASRGDISGNTIYF.

This chain connects TRBV5-1 to TRBJ2-4; TRBD2 is a possible D gene (6 bases). From germline, CDR1 is SGHRS and CDR2 YFSETQ. This CDR3 has 15 residues. Trimming left V 4 bases short and J 0 bases short, with 11 bases between. This CDR3 reads CASSAASVAKNIQYF. The CDR3 coding sequence is TGCGCCAGCAGCGCCGCTAGCGTAGCCAAAAACATTCAGTACTTC.

This clone was counted a few times. DNA for the CDR3: TGTGCCAGCAGTTTTGTGACAGGGGGCAGGGAGCAGAACATGAACACTGAAGCTTTCTTT. Translation: CASSFVTGGREQNMNTEAFF. The V and J genes are TRBV27 and TRBJ1-1; 10 bases agree with TRBD1. This CDR3 region has 20 residues. J was trimmed by 0 bases and V by 3 bases; bases with no gene match: 16. CDR1 MNHEY and CDR2 SMNVEV come from the germline V gene (reference sequence).

This clone was found a few times. V is TRBV4-1 and J is TRBJ2-7; a possible D gene is TRBD2 (6 bases). The germline V gene encodes CDR1 MGHRA and CDR2 YSYEKL. This CDR3 spans 14 amino acids. Trimming left V 2 bases short and J 3 bases short, with 11 bases between. CDR3 protein: CASSQRRLGYEQYF. The CDR3 nucleotides read TGCGCCAGCAGCCAACGAAGACTAGGCTACGAGCAGTACTTC.